This is a list of T cell receptor beta chains from one sample in a study of identical twins. TCRdb reprocessed the 5' RACE reads with MiXCR, giving one entry per CDR3 protein. The sample contains some 560,000 distinct CDR3 sequences, 9.5% to 10% of which appear only once. Separately, the same data were catalogued under a study of yellow fever vaccine responses in identical twins.

Sequences were obtained from PBMCs. These receptors all come from a woman aged 18-29 years in good health. Each CDR3 is given with its conserved first and last residue. The D gene is left open where the match is weak. Only some rows state a clone size, as once, few, many or a class for expanded clones.

d_call	j_call	v_call	clone_size	cdr3_aa	cdr3_nt
-	TRBJ1-1	TRBV5-1	-	CASSFSGDTEAFF	TGCGCCAGCAGCTTCAGTGGTGACACTGAAGCTTTCTTT
-	TRBJ2-7	TRBV28	many	CASCEFRKKTQYF	TGTGCCAGCTGCGAGTTCCGGAAAAAAACGCAGTACTTC
TRBD1	TRBJ2-1	TRBV2	-	CARGSGGLDNEQFF	TGTGCCAGGGGGTCAGGGGGTCTTGACAATGAGCAGTTCTTC
TRBD2	TRBJ2-7	TRBV20-1	many	CSARVPSGRFHEQYF	TGCAGTGCTAGAGTTCCTAGCGGGAGGTTCCACGAGCAGTACTTC
TRBD1	TRBJ1-1	TRBV29-1	many	CSYSGLRGLSNTEAFF	TGCAGCTACTCGGGGCTTAGGGGGCTATCGAACACTGAAGCTTTCTTT
TRBD1	TRBJ2-7	TRBV3-1	few	CASTPWDSNSYEQYF	TGTGCCAGCACCCCCTGGGACAGTAACTCCTACGAGCAGTACTTC
TRBD1	TRBJ2-3	TRBV24-1	many	CATSDLVTGKSTDTQYF	TGTGCCACCAGTGATTTGGTGACAGGGAAGAGCACAGATACGCAGTATTTT
TRBD2	TRBJ2-7	TRBV11-2	many	CASSLVVRTSKNEQYF	TGTGCCAGCAGCTTAGTAGTGAGGACTAGCAAAAACGAGCAGTACTTC
TRBD1	TRBJ2-1	TRBV7-9	few	CASSLARTGYNEQFF	TGTGCCAGCAGCTTAGCCCGGACAGGTTACAATGAGCAGTTCTTC
-	TRBJ2-3	TRBV6-1	many	CASSRAYGTDTQYF	TGTGCCAGCAGTAGGGCGTACGGCACAGATACGCAGTATTTT
-	TRBJ2-2	TRBV4-3	-	CASSQDLIGSLGLFF	TGCGCCAGCAGCCAAGATTTAATCGGGTCCTTGGGATTGTTTTTT